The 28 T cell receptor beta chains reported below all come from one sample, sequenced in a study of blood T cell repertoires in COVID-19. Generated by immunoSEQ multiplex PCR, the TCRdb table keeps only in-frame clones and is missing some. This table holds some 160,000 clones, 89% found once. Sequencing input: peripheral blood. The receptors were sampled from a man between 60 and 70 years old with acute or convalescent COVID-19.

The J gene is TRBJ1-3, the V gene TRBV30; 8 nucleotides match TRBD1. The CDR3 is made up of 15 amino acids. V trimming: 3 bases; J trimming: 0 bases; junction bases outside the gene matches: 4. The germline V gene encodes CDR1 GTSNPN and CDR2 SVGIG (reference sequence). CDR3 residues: CAWSAGTGSGNTIYF. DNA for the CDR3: TGTGCCTGGAGCGCAGGGACAGGCTCTGGAAACACCATATATTTT.

CDR3 sequence: CAWSVVGEATSVSNTEAFF. The DNA of the CDR3 is TGTGCCTGGAGTGTAGTAGGGGAGGCGACATCAGTTTCGAACACTGAAGCTTTCTTT. The chain employs TRBV30 and TRBJ1-1, with D perhaps TRBD1 (5 bases). This CDR3 contains 19 residues. V was clipped by 0 bases and J by 1 base, with 24 bases between them. Germline CDR1 GTSNPN, CDR2 SVGIG (reference sequence).

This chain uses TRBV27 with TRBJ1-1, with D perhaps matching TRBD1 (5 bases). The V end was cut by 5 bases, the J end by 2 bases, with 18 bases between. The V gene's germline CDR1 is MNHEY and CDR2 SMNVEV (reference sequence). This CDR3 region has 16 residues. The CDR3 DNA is TGTGCCAGCAGTACTTCAAGCTGGGGCCAAAACACTGAAGCTTTCTTT. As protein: CASSTSSWGQNTEAFF.

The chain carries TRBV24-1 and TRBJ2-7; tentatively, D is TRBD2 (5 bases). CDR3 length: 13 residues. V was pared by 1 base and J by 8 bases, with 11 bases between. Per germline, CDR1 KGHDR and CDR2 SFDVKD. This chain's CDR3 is CATSDFGVGKQYF. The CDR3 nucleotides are TGTGCCACCAGTGATTTCGGGGTAGGCAAGCAGTACTTC.

CDR3 nucleotides: TGTGCCAGCAGCGGGGGACTAACTTATACGCAGTATTTT. Protein product: CASSGGLTYTQYF. J is TRBJ2-3 and V is TRBV7-6; 7 bases match TRBD2. Per the germline V gene, CDR1 is SGHVS and CDR2 is FNYEAQ. J gave up 7 bases and V 5 bases, and 6 bases lay outside the gene matches. The CDR3 runs to 13 residues. The entire variable domain, with the rest obtained from reference TRBV7-6 and TRBJ2-3, is as follows: GAGVSQSPRYKVTKRGQDVALRCDPISGHVSLYWYRQALGQGPEFLTYFNYEAQQDKSGLPNDRFSAERPEGSISTLTIQRTEQRDSAMYRCASSGGLTYTQYFGPGTRLTVL.

CDR3 amino acids: CASSLDRGRDTEAFF. DNA of the CDR3: TGTGCCAGCAGCTTGGACAGGGGGCGAGACACTGAAGCTTTCTTT. This rearrangement joins TRBV5-4 to TRBJ1-1; 9 bases map to TRBD1. V was clipped by 0 bases and J by 3 bases; unmatched bases: 3. Germline V gene lookup returns CDR1 SGHNT and CDR2 YYREEE (reference sequence). The CDR3 extends over 15 amino acids. The entire variable domain, with the rest obtained from reference TRBV5-4 and TRBJ1-1, is as follows: ETGVTQSPTHLIKTRGQQVTLRCSSQSGHNTVSWYQQALGQGPQFIFQYYREEENGRGNFPPRFSGLQFPNYSSELNVNALELDDSALYLCASSLDRGRDTEAFFGQGTRLTVV.

CDR3 sequence: CASSQGSNSNQPQHF. CDR3 sequence (DNA): TGCGCCAGCAGCCAGGGCAGCAATAGCAATCAGCCCCAGCATTTT. The chain joins TRBV4-1 to TRBJ1-5; D remains unclear. The V end was cut by 3 bases, the J end by 0 bases, with 9 bases between. CDR3 size: 15 residues. Germline V lookup: CDR1 MGHRA, CDR2 YSYEKL.

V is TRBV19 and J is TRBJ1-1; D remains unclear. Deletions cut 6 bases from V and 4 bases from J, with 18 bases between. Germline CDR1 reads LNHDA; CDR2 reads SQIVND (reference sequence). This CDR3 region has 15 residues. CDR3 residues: CASRLGNPSSTEAFF. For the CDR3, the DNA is TGTGCCAGTAGATTAGGAAATCCTTCTAGCACTGAAGCTTTCTTT. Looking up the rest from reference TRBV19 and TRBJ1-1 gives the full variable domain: DGGITQSPKYLFRKEGQNVTLSCEQNLNHDAMYWYRQDPGQGLRLIYYSQIVNDFQKGDIAEGYSVSREKKESFPLTVTSAQKNPTAFYLCASRLGNPSSTEAFFGQGTRLTVV.

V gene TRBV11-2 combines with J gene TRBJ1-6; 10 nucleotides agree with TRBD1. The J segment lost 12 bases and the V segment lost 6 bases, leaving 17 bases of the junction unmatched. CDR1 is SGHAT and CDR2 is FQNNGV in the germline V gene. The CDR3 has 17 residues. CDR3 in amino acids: CASSPGDRGRVIIPLHF. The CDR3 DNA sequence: TGTGCCAGCAGTCCCGGGGACAGGGGACGGGTGATCATACCCCTCCACTTT.

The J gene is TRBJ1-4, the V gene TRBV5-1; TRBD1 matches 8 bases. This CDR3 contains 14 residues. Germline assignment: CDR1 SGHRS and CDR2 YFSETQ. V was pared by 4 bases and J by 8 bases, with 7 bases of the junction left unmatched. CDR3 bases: TGCGCCAGCAGCCTTATGACAGGGGAAGAAAAACTGTTTTTT. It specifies CASSLMTGEEKLFF.

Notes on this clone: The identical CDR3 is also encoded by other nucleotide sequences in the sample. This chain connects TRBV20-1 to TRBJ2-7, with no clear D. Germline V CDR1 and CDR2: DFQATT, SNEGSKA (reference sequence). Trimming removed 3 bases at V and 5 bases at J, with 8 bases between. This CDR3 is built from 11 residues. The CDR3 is CSARSGHEQYF. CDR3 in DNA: TGCAGTGCTAGGTCAGGTCACGAGCAGTACTTC.

This CDR3 is CASSGSTDTQYF. The CDR3 bases are TGTGCCAGCAGCGGGAGCACAGATACGCAGTATTTT. The rearrangement uses TRBV6-4 and TRBJ2-3, with D unclear. V dropped 6 bases and J dropped 0 bases, with 4 bases sitting between them. The CDR3 totals 12 residues. Per the germline V gene, CDR1 is MRHNA and CDR2 is SNTAGT.

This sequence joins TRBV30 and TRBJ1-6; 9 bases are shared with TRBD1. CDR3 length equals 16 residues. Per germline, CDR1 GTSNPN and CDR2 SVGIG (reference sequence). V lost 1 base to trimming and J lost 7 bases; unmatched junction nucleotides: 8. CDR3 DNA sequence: TGTGCCTGGAGTGCACCCTCGACAGGGGGAAATTCACCCCTCCACTTT. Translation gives CAWSAPSTGGNSPLHF.

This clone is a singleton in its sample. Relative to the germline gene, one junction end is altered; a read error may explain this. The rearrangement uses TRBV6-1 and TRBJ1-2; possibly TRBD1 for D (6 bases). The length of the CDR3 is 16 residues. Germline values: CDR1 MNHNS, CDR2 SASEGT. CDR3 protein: CASSVWLTEGGGGYIF. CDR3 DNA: TGTGCCAGCAGTGTTTGGCTAACCGAAGGGGGGGGTGGCTACATCTTC.

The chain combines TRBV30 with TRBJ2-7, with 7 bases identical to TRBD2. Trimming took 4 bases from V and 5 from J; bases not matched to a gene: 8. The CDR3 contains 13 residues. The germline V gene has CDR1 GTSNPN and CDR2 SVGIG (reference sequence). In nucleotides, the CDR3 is TGTGCCTGGACAGGGACTACGACGCACGAGCAGTACTTC. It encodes CAWTGTTTHEQYF. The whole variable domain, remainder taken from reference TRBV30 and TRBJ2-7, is SQTIHQWPATLVQPVGSPLSLECTVEGTSNPNLYWYRQAAGRGLQLLFYSVGIGQISSEVPQNLSASRPQDRQFILSSKKLLLSDSGFYLCAWTGTTTHEQYFGPGTRLTVT.

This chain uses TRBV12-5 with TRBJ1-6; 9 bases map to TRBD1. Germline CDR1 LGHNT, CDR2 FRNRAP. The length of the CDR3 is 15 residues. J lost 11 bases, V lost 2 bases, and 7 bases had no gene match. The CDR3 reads CASGLKGQGFTPLHF. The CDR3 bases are TGTGCTAGTGGTTTGAAGGGACAGGGATTCACACCCCTCCACTTT.

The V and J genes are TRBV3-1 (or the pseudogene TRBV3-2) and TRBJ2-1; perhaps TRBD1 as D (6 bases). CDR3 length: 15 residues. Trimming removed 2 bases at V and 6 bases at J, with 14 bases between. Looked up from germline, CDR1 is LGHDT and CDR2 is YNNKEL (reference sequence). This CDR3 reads CASSQMGHASNEQFF. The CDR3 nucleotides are TGTGCCAGCAGCCAAATGGGACACGCATCCAATGAGCAGTTCTTC.

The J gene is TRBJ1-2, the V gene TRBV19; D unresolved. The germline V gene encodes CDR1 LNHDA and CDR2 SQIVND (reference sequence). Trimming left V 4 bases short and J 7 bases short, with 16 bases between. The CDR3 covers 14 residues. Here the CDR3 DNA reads TGTGCCAGTAGTACTTCACGGGGAGGAGGTGGCTACACCTTC. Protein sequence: CASSTSRGGGGYTF.

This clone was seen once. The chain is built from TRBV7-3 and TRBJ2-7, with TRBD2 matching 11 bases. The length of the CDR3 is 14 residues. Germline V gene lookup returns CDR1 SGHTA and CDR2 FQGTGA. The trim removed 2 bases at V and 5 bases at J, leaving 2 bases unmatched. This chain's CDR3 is CASSLLAGGNEQYF. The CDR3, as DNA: TGTGCCAGCAGCTTATTAGCGGGGGGGAACGAGCAGTACTTC.

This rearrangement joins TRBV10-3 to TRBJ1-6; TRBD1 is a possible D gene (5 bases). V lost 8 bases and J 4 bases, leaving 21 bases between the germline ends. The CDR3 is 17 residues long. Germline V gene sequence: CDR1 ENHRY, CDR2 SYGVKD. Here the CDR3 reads CAIGGNEPPGYNSPLHF. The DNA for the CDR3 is TGTGCCATCGGGGGGAACGAGCCTCCGGGATATAATTCACCCCTCCACTTT.

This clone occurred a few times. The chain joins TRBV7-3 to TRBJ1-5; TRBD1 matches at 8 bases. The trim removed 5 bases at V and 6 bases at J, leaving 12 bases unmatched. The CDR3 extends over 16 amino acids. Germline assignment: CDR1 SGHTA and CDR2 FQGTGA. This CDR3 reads CASSLKSDRASQPQHF. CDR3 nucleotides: TGTGCCAGCAGCCTAAAATCGGACAGGGCAAGTCAGCCCCAGCATTTT.

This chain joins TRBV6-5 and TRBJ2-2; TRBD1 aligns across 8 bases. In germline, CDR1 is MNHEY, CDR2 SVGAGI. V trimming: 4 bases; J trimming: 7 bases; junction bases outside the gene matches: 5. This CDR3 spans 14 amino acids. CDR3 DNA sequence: TGTGCCAGCAGTTTCCCAGGGGGCGACGGGGAGCTGTTTTTT. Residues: CASSFPGGDGELFF.

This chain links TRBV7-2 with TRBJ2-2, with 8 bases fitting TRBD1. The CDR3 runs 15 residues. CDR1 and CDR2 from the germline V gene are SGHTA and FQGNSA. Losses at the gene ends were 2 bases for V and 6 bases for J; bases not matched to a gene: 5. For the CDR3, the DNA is TGTGCCAGCAGCTTACAGGGGGCGACAGCCGGGGAGCTGTTTTTT. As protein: CASSLQGATAGELFF.

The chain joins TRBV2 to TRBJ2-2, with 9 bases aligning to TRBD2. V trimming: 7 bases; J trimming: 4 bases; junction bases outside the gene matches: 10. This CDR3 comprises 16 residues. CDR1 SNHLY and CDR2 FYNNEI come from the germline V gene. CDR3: CASTKGSGGSTGELFF. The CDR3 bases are TGTGCCAGCACCAAGGGTAGCGGGGGCAGCACCGGGGAGCTGTTTTTT.

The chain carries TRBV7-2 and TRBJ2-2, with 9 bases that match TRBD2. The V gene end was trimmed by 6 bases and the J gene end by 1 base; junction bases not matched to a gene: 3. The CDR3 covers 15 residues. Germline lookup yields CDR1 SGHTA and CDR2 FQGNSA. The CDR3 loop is CASSLSGGNTGELFF. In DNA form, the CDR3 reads TGTGCCAGCAGTCTTAGCGGGGGGAACACCGGGGAGCTGTTTTTT.

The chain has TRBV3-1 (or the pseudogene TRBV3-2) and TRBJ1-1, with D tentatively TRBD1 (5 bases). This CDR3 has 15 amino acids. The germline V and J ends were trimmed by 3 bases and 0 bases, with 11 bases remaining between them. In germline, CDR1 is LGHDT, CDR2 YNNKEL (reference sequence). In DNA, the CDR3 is TGTGCCAGCAGCCAGAGACAGTTTTTGAACACTGAAGCTTTCTTT. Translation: CASSQRQFLNTEAFF.

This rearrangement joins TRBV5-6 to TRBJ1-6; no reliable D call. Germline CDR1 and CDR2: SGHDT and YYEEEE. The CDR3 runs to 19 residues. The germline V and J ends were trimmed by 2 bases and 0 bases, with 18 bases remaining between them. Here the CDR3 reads CASSLSVAARSSYNSPLHF. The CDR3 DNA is TGTGCCAGCAGCTTATCTGTAGCCGCGAGAAGCTCCTATAATTCACCCCTCCACTTT.

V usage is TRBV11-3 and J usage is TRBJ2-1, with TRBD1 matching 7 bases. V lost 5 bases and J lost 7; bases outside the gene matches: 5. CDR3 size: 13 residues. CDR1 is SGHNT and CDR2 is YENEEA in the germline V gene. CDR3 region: CASSQRGQNEQFF. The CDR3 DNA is TGTGCCAGCAGCCAGAGGGGGCAGAATGAGCAGTTCTTC.